A selection of T cell receptor beta chains follows, all from one sample in a study of blood T cells in healthy people across ages. TCRdb itself ran the 5' RACE reads through MiXCR, one entry per CDR3 protein. This table holds about a million distinct CDR3 sequences, 45% to 60% found once. Material for sequencing was blood. The receptors stem from a woman aged 55-75 years in good health. CDR3s include the opening cysteine and the closing phenylalanine or tryptophan. A D gene is named only where the DNA matches it firmly. Size is stated for part of the rows, as once, few or many counts, or as a class when the clone is expanded.

clone size | J gene | V gene | D gene | CDR3 DNA | CDR3 protein
many | TRBJ2-6 | TRBV9 | . | TGTGCCAGCAGCCCCGCAGGTTACAGCTCTGGGGCCAACGTCCTGACTTTC | CASSPAGYSSGANVLTF
. | TRBJ1-2 | TRBV27 | . | TGTGCCACCGGACGGTTCTATGGCTACACCTTC | CATGRFYGYTF
. | TRBJ1-1 | TRBV2 | . | TGTGCCAGCAACCTGGACACCATGAACACTGAAGCTTTCTTT | CASNLDTMNTEAFF
. | TRBJ2-7 | TRBV29-1 | . | TGCAGCGTTGGAGGAGTAGTGGGCATGAACGAGCAGTACTTC | CSVGGVVGMNEQYF
few | TRBJ2-6 | TRBV5-1 | . | TGCGCCAGCAGCTCCGGGGGTTCGGCCTCACCTCTTAGCTCTGGGGCCAACGTCCTGACTTTC | CASSSGGSASPLSSGANVLTF
. | TRBJ2-7 | TRBV12-3/TRBV12-4 | . | TGTGCCAGCACCTTTGGGCTAGCTGACTACGAGCAGTACTTC | CASTFGLADYEQYF
once | TRBJ2-3 | TRBV20-1 | TRBD2 | TGCAGTGCTCGGGGGGGCGGGAGTTCAGATACGCAGTATTTT | CSARGGGSSDTQYF
. | TRBJ2-1 | TRBV6-2/TRBV6-3 | TRBD2 | TGTGCCAGCAGTTATTTCAGTGGACGAGCGGGAGCCTATGAGCAGTTCTTC | CASSYFSGRAGAYEQFF
. | TRBJ1-1 | TRBV27 | . | TGTGCCAGCAGTTTATGGCCTCGACAGCTGAACACTGAAGCTTTCTTT | CASSLWPRQLNTEAFF
. | TRBJ2-1 | TRBV7-2 | TRBD2 | TGTGCCAGCAGCCCTCGACTAGCTACGGAGCAGTTCTTC | CASSPRLATEQFF
few | TRBJ1-1 | TRBV9 | . | TGTGCCAGCAGCGTAGATCCGGCGAACACTGAAGCTTTCTTT | CASSVDPANTEAFF
. | TRBJ2-7 | TRBV28 | TRBD2 | TGTGCCAGCAGTGCTCCTAGCGGAGAATCCCCCAAGCAGTACTTC | CASSAPSGESPKQYF
few | TRBJ2-1 | TRBV5-1 | TRBD1 | TGCGCCAGCAGCTTAAGCGACAGGGGAGATGAGCAGTTCTTC | CASSLSDRGDEQFF
. | TRBJ1-6 | TRBV28 | . | TGTGCCAGCAGTTTGCGGGGCGGATTTTTTAATTCACCCCTCCACTTT | CASSLRGGFFNSPLHF
few | TRBJ2-5 | TRBV7-2 | TRBD2 | TGTGCCAGCAGCATTAGCGGGAGTTGGGAGACCCAGTACTTC | CASSISGSWETQYF
. | TRBJ2-5 | TRBV20-1 | . | TGCAGTGCTAGAGATCTTTTAATGGGGACCCAGTACTTC | CSARDLLMGTQYF
. | TRBJ2-5 | TRBV27 | TRBD1 | TGTGCCAGCAGTACAGGGACAGGTCTCCAAGAGACCCAGTACTTC | CASSTGTGLQETQYF
. | TRBJ2-3 | TRBV27 | . | TGTGCCAGCATGGGCGGGATGTTACTCACAGATACGCAGTATTTT | CASMGGMLLTDTQYF
once | TRBJ1-6 | TRBV4-2 | . | TGTGCCAGCAGCCATTGGCAAAGCTCCTATAATTCACCCCTCCACTTT | CASSHWQSSYNSPLHF
. | TRBJ2-7 | TRBV18 | . | TGTGCCAGCTCGCCGGCACAATCCTACGAGCAGTACTTC | CASSPAQSYEQYF
. | TRBJ1-4 | TRBV3-1 | . | TGTGCCAGCAGCCAGGGCGCCTCCAGTGACGGAAATGAAAAACTGTTTTTT | CASSQGASSDGNEKLFF
. | TRBJ1-5 | TRBV24-1 | TRBD1 | TGTGCCACCAGTGCGACCCCGGGACAGGACAATCAGCCCCAGCATTTT | CATSATPGQDNQPQHF
few | TRBJ2-1 | TRBV5-1 | . | TGCGCCAGCAGCCATGGAGGGCATAATGAGCAGTTCTTC | CASSHGGHNEQFF
once | TRBJ2-5 | TRBV4-1 | TRBD2 | TGCGCCAGTTCTACTAGCGGGGGGTACCAAGAGACCCAGTACTTC | CASSTSGGYQETQYF
. | TRBJ1-5 | TRBV19 | . | TGTGCCAGTAGTATACAGAGGGGGGGGCGAGCGGTCGGCAATCAGCCCCAGCATTTT | CASSIQRGGRAVGNQPQHF
many | TRBJ2-3 | TRBV29-1 | . | TGCAGCTACCCTACCGCGGGGGATACGCAGTATTTT | CSYPTAGDTQYF
few | TRBJ2-1 | TRBV3-1 | TRBD2 | TGTGCCAGCAGCCAAGCCCAGCGGGACTACAATGAGCAGTTCTTC | CASSQAQRDYNEQFF
few | TRBJ2-2 | TRBV29-1 | . | TGCAGCGTTGATGGCCGGAACACCGGGGAGCTGTTTTTT | CSVDGRNTGELFF
few | TRBJ2-7 | TRBV2 | . | TGTGCCAGCAGTGAGGGCTCCTACGAGCAGTACTTC | CASSEGSYEQYF
. | TRBJ2-1 | TRBV7-2 | . | TGTGCCAGCAGCTTAGCCACCCGAGCGATCTACAATGAGCAGTTCTTC | CASSLATRAIYNEQFF
. | TRBJ2-6 | TRBV6-5 | . | TGTGCCAGCAGTACCCTTGGAGGCTCTGGGGCCAACGTCCTGACTTTC | CASSTLGGSGANVLTF
. | TRBJ2-5 | TRBV6-5 | . | TGTGCCAGCAGGACGCCTCAAGAGACCCAGTACTTC | CASRTPQETQYF
few | TRBJ2-1 | TRBV5-1 | . | TGCGCCAGCAGCGAAGGGACCTACAATGAGCAGTTCTTC | CASSEGTYNEQFF
. | TRBJ1-4 | TRBV7-8 | . | TGTGCCAGCAGCCTCGGGTTGGTGGGGTACGAATCAACTAATGAAAAACTGTTTTTT | CASSLGLVGYESTNEKLFF
. | TRBJ2-5 | TRBV4-1 | . | TGCGCCAGCAGCCAAGTAAGCAGGGCCGAGACCCAGTACTTC | CASSQVSRAETQYF
. | TRBJ1-6 | TRBV4-1 | TRBD1 | TGCGCCAGCAGCACCCGACAGGGGGAAAATTCACCCCTCCACTTT | CASSTRQGENSPLHF
. | TRBJ2-7 | TRBV5-1 | . | TGCGCCAGCAGCTTGGACCTAGCACGATACAATGAGCAGTACTTC | CASSLDLARYNEQYF
. | TRBJ2-1 | TRBV5-1 | TRBD1 | TGCGCCAGCAGCTTGGGCGACAGGGGAGAGCAGTTCTTC | CASSLGDRGEQFF
. | TRBJ2-1 | TRBV7-9 | . | TGTGCCAGCAGCTTAGGAACACACTGGGACGAGCAGTTCTTC | CASSLGTHWDEQFF
. | TRBJ2-7 | TRBV28 | TRBD2 | TGTGCCAGCAGTCTCCTAGCGGGAGCGGCCGAGCAGTACTTC | CASSLLAGAAEQYF
few | TRBJ2-1 | TRBV15 | TRBD2 | TGTGCCACCAGCAGACGACTAGCGGGAGGGTATGAGCAGTTCTTC | CATSRRLAGGYEQFF
. | TRBJ2-7 | TRBV29-1 | . | TGCAGCGTGGGGACCTTCGGCTCCTACGAGCAGTACTTC | CSVGTFGSYEQYF
few | TRBJ2-7 | TRBV7-2 | TRBD2 | TGTGCCAGCGGGGGTTTAGCGGGGAGCTACGAGCAGTACTTC | CASGGLAGSYEQYF
few | TRBJ2-5 | TRBV28 | . | TGTGCCAGCAGTTCGCTCCGGGACTTCCAAGAGACCCAGTACTTC | CASSSLRDFQETQYF
few | TRBJ2-3 | TRBV4-1 | . | TGCGCCAGCAGCTTTGGCCTAGCCATCACAGATACGCAGTATTTT | CASSFGLAITDTQYF
once | TRBJ2-7 | TRBV28 | TRBD2 | TGTGCCGGCAGGCCGGGGACTAGCGGGAGGGAGCAGTACTTC | CAGRPGTSGREQYF
. | TRBJ2-1 | TRBV30 | . | TGTGCCTGGAGTGTTGGACTCGCGAGTGAGCAGTTCTTC | CAWSVGLASEQFF
few | TRBJ2-4 | TRBV5-5 | . | TGTGCCAGCAGCACGGCTGCGGGATCCCCAAACATTCAGTACTTC | CASSTAAGSPNIQYF
few | TRBJ2-3 | TRBV29-1 | . | TGCAGCGTCAAAGGACGGGGCCTGGATACGCAGTATTTT | CSVKGRGLDTQYF
. | TRBJ1-6 | TRBV20-1 | . | TGCAGTGCCGCTCACAGGGAGACATATTCACCCCTCCACTTT | CSAAHRETYSPLHF
. | TRBJ2-7 | TRBV20-1 | . | TGCAGTGCTCCCCCGGAGGCCGCGGGGCCCTACGAGCAGTACTTC | CSAPPEAAGPYEQYF
few | TRBJ2-1 | TRBV18 | . | TGTGCCAGCTCACCAGAGGCTCGAGTTGAGCAGTTCTTC | CASSPEARVEQFF
. | TRBJ2-7 | TRBV12-3/TRBV12-4 | . | TGTGCCAGCAAGGTTTGGTCAACCTACGAGCAGTACTTC | CASKVWSTYEQYF
. | TRBJ2-7 | TRBV2 | . | TGTGCCAGCAGTGCGGATAGGGATCTCGAGCAGTACTTC | CASSADRDLEQYF